This T cell receptor beta chain is drawn from a study of T cell responses to AZD1222 COVID-19 vaccine. The length of the CDR3 is 12 residues. The V and J ends lost 4 bases and 5 bases respectively, with 8 bases between them. Germline lookup yields CDR1 LNHDA and CDR2 SQIVND (reference sequence). Study outcomes and limitations: Repertoire sampling was restricted to post-peak T cell response timepoints. Clonal diversity may have been underestimated, and the donors were mostly white British, with more females than males. At baseline, seropositivity was found in only six AZD1222 recipients.

In regard to this clone: Its antigen is unknown.

Generated by immunoSEQ multiplex PCR, the TCRdb table keeps only in-frame clones and is missing some. The profile shows roughly 150,000 clones, 90% of them singletons. The TCR comes from an adult in good health. The chain joins TRBV19 to TRBJ1-1; no clear D gene. The sequencing used peripheral blood, collected on day 0 of AZD1222 vaccination. The CDR3 nucleotides read TGTGCCAGTAGTACGGGTTGGACTGAAGCTTTCTTT. Residues: CASSTGWTEAFF.